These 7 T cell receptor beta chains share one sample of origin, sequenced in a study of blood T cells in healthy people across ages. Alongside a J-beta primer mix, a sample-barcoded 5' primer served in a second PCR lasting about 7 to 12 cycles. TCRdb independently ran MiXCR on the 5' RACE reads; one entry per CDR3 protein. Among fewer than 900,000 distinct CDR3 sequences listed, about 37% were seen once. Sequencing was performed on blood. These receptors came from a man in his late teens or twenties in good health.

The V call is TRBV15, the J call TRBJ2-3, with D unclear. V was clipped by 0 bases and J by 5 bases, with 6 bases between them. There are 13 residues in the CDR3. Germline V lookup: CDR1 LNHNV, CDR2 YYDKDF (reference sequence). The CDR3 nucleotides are TGTGCCACCAGCAGAGAGCCGTTAGATACGCAGTATTTT. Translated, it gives CATSREPLDTQYF.

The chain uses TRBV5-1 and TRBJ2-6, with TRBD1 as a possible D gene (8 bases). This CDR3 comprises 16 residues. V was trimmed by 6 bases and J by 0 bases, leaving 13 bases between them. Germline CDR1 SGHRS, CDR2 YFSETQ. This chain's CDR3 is CASNTGGVSGANVLTF. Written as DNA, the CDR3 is TGCGCCAGCAACACAGGGGGGGTCTCTGGGGCCAACGTCCTGACTTTC. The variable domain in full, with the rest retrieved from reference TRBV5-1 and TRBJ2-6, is KAGVTQTPRYLIKTRGQQVTLSCSPISGHRSVSWYQQTPGQGLQFLFEYFSETQRNKGNFPGRFSGRQFSNSRSEMNVSTLELGDSALYLCASNTGGVSGANVLTFGAGSRLTVL.

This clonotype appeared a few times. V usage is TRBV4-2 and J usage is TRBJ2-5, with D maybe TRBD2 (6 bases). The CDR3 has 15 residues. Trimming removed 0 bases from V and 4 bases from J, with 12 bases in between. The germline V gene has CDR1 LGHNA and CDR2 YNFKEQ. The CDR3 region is CASSQERDWRETQYF. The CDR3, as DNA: TGTGCCAGCAGCCAAGAAAGGGACTGGAGAGAGACCCAGTACTTC.

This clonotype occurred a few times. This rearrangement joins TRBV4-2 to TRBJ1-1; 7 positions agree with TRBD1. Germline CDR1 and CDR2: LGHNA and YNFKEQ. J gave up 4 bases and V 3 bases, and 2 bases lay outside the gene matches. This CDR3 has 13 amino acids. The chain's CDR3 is CASSQDRRTEAFF. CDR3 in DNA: TGTGCCAGCAGCCAGGACAGGCGCACTGAAGCTTTCTTT.

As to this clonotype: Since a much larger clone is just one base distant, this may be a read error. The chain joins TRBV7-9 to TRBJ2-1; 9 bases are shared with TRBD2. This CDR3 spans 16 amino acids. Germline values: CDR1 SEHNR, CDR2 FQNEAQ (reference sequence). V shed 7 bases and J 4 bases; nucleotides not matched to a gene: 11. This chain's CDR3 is CASKEGGGDEYNEQFF. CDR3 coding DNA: TGTGCCAGCAAAGAAGGCGGGGGGGACGAGTACAATGAGCAGTTCTTC.

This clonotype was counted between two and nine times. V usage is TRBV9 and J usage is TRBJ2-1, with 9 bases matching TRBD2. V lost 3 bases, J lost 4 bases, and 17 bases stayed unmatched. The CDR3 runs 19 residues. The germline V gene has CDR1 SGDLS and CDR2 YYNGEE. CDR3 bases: TGTGCCAGCAGCGGAGCCCTGAAGCGAGCGGGGGGCGATTACAATGAGCAGTTCTTC. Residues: CASSGALKRAGGDYNEQFF.

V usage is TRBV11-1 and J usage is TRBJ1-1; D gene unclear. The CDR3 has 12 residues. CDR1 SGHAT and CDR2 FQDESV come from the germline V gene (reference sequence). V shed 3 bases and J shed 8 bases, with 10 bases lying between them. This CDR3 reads CASSFGRLEAFF. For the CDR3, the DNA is TGTGCCAGCAGCTTTGGACGGTTAGAAGCTTTCTTT.